The clone carrying this T cell receptor beta chain has a count of ten or more. Stated time point: persistent/refractory GD, antithyroid drugs over 5 years with positive TRAb. Isolated PBMC RNA provided the starting material for the TCR library. This sample was included in a study of regulatory T cells in long-lasting Graves disease. TCR beta libraries were built with iRepertoire HTBI primers and Arm-PCR of CDR3 regions. MiXCR, run by TCRdb on the multiplex PCR reads, gives a single entry per CDR3 protein. This sample yields 500,000 to 700,000 distinct CDR3 sequences, of which about 30% are seen a single time; around 42% belongs to the top ten. CDR3 size: 13 residues. Trimming took off 2 bases at V and 2 bases at J, with 6 bases between the two ends. Germline loops: CDR1 MNHEY, CDR2 SVGAGI.

The receptor's source is a female donor with Graves disease. The rearrangement uses TRBV6-5 and TRBJ1-1; D call uncertain. The source material was peripheral blood mononuclear cells (PBMCs), sampled when the disease was refractory, from a patient treated with antithyroid drugs. CDR3 sequence: CASSYGPNTEAFF. The CDR3 nucleotides are TGTGCCAGCAGTTACGGACCTAACACTGAAGCTTTCTTT.